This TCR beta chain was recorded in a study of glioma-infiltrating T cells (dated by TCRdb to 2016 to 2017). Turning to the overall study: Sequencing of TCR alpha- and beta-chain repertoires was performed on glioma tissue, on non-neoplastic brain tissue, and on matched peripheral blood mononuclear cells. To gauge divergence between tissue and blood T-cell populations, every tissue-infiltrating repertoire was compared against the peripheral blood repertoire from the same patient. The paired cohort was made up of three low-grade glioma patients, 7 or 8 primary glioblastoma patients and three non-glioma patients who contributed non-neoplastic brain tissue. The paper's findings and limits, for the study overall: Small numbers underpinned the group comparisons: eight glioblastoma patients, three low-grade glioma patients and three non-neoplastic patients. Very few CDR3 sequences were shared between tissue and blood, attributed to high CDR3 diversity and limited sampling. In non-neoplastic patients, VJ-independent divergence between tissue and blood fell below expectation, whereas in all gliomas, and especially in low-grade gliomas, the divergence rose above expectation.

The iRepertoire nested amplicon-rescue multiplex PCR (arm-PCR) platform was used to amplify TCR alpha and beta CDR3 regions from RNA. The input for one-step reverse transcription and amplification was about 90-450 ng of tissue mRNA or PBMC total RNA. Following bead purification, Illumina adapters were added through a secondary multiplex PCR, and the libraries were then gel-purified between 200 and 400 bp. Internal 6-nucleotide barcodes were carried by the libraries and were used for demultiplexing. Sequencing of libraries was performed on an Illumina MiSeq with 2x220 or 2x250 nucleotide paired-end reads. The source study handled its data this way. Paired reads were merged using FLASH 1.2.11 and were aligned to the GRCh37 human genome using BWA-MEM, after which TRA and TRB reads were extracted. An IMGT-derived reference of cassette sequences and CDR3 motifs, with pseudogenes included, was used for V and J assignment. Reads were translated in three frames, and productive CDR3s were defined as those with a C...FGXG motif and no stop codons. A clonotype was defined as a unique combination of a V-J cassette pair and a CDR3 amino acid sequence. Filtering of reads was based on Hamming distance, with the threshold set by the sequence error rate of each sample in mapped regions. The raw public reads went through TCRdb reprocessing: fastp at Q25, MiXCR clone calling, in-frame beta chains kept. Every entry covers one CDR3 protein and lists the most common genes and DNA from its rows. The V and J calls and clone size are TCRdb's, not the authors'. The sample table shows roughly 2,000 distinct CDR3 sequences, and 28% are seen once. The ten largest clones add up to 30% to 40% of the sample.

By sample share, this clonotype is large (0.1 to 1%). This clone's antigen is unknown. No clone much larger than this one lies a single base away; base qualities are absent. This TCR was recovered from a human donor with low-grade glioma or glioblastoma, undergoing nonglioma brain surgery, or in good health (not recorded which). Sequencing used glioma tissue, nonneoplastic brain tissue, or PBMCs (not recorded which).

The nucleotide sequence reads as follows: TGTGCCAGCAGCCAATACAGGGTCGGCTCACCCCTCCACTTT. It translates as CASSQYRVGSPLHF. The rearranged segments are TRBV7-2 and TRBJ1-6; TRBD1 is a possible D gene, resting on 6 matching bases. The CDR3 sequence holds 14 residues, the cysteine and phenylalanine included. Only the CDR3 region is kept as DNA, spanning 42 bases read in frame from base 1. CDR1 is given as SGHTA and CDR2 as FQGNSA, both from the germline V gene. V was cut back by 5 bases and J by 10 bases, leaving a gap of 15 bases between them.